The entry below describes one T cell receptor (beta chain). Its specificity is not known. Germline CDR1 and CDR2: SGHNT and YYREEE (reference sequence). V lost 5 bases and J lost 1; bases outside the gene matches: 7. This CDR3 region has 16 residues. The treatment here: some 19 received Ad26.COV2.S at low or high dose, single or two shots; a few received placebo; per-sample allocation not given. Sampling occurred on day 63 after the first vaccine or placebo injection. The data are from a study of Ad26.COV2.S vaccination and SARS-CoV-2 variants. Study in general: The study gave Ad26.COV2.S intramuscularly, once or twice 56 days apart. General study points: Responses of T cells in total may have been underestimated by the TCR breadth and depth analyses. It was reported that spike-specific CD8+ and CD4+ T cell responses were substantially broad after vaccination.

Here immunoSEQ multiplex PCR was the method, and the copy in TCRdb shows in-frame clones only, minus some. The sample has about 400,000 clones; approximately 91% are singletons. The source is a person aged 18 to 59 who received the Ad26.COV2.S COVID-19 vaccine or a placebo. The gene calls are TRBV5-4 and TRBJ1-1, with 11 bases matching TRBD1. The source material was peripheral blood, sampled in a trial of Ad26.COV2.S vaccine versus placebo. CDR3 sequence: CASRTGTGGPNTEAFF. In DNA, the CDR3 is TGTGCCAGCAGAACCGGGACAGGGGGACCGAACACTGAAGCTTTCTTT.